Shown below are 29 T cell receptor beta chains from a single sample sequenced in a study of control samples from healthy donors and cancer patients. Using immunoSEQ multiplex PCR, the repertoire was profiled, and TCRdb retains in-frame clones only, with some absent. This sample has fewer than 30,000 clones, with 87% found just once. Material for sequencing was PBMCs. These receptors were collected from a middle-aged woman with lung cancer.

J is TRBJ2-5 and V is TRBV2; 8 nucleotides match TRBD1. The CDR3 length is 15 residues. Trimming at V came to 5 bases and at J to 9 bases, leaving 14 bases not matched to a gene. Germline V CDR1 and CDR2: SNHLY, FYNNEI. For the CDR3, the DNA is TGTGCCAGCAGTACCAGGGGGCCCGGCGTTGAGGCCCAGTACTTC. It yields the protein CASSTRGPGVEAQYF.

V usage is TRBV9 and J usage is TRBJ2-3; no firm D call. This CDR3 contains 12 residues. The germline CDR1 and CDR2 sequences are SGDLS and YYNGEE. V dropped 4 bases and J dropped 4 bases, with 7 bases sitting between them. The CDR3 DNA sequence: TGTGCCAGCAGCTCGCCCTCAGATACGCAGTATTTT. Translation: CASSSPSDTQYF.

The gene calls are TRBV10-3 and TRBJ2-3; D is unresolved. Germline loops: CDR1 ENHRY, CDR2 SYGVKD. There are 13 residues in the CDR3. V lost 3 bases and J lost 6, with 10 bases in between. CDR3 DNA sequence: TGTGCCATCAGTGACCAGATCTGGGATACGCAGTATTTT. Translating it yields CAISDQIWDTQYF.

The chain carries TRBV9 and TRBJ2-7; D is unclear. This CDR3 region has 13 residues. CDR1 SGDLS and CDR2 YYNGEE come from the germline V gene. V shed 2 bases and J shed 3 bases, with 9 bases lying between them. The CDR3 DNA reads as TGTGCCAGCAGCGTGAGCCACAACTACGAGCAGTACTTC. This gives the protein CASSVSHNYEQYF.

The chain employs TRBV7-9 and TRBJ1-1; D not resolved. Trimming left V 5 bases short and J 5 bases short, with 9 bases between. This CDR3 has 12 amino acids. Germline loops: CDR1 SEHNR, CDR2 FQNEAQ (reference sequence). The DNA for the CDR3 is TGTGCCAGCAGCCCCATCCGGACTGAAGCTTTCTTT. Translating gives CASSPIRTEAFF.

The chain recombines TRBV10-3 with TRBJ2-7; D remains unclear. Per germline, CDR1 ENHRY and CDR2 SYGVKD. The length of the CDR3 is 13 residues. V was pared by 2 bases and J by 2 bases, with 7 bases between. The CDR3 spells CAISEGRTYEQYF. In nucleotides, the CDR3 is TGTGCCATCAGTGAGGGCAGGACCTACGAGCAGTACTTC.

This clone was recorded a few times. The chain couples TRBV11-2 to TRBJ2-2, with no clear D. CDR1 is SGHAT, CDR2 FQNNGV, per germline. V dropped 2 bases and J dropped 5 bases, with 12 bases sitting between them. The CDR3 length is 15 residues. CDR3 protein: CASSLLSFRTGELFF. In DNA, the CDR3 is TGTGCCAGCAGCTTACTATCGTTTAGGACCGGGGAGCTGTTTTTT.

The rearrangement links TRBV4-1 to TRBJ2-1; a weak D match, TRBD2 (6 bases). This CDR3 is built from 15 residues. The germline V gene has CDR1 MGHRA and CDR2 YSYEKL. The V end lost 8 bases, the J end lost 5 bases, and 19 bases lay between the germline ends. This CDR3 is CASRAPGVRHNEQFF. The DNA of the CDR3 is TGCGCCAGCCGAGCACCGGGGGTAAGGCACAATGAGCAGTTCTTC.

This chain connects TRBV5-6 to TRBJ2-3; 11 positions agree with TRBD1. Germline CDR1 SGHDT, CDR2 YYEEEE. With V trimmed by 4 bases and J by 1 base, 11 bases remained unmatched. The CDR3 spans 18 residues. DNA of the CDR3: TGTGCCAGCAGCACCGGACAGGGGGCTATAGGGGGCACAGATACGCAGTATTTT. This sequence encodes CASSTGQGAIGGTDTQYF.

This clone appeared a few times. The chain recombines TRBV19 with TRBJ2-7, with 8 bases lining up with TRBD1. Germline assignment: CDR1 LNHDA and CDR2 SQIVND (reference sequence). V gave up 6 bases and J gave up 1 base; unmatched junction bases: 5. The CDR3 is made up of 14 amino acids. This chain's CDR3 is CASRRQGQSYEQYF. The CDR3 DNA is TGTGCCAGTAGAAGACAGGGGCAGTCCTACGAGCAGTACTTC.

The CDR3 protein is CASSGGAYNEQFF. The CDR3 DNA follows: TGTGCCAGCAGTGGGGGGGCTTACAATGAGCAGTTCTTC. The chain is built from TRBV25-1 and TRBJ2-1, with D perhaps TRBD1 or TRBD2 (6 bases each). Germline V gene data show CDR1 as MGHDK and CDR2 as SYGVNS. Between the trimmed V and J ends, which lost 4 bases and 4 bases, there was a span of 8 bases. This CDR3 has 13 residues.

This CDR3 is CAGTSQASSYEQYF. CDR3 DNA: TGTGCAGGGACTAGCCAGGCGAGCTCCTACGAGCAGTACTTC. The chain links TRBV2 to TRBJ2-7, with TRBD2 identical over 9 bases. The CDR3 covers 14 residues. Germline loops: CDR1 SNHLY, CDR2 FYNNEI.

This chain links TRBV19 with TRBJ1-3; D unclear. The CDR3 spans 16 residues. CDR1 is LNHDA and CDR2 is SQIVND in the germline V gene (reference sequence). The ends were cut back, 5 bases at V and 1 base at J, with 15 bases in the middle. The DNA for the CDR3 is TGTGCCAGTAGTTCACCTCCCATGGGGTCTGGAAACACCATATATTTT. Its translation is CASSSPPMGSGNTIYF.

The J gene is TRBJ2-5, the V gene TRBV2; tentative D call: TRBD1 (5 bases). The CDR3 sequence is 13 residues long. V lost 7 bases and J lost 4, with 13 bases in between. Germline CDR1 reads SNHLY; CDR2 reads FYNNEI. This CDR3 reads CASTLPGRETQYF. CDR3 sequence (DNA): TGTGCCAGCACGTTGCCAGGGCGAGAGACCCAGTACTTC.

CDR3 residues: CASSQLRTGGGNEKLFF. CDR3 in DNA: TGCGCCAGCAGCCAGCTACGGACAGGGGGCGGTAATGAAAAACTGTTTTTT. V is TRBV4-3 and J is TRBJ1-4, with 11 bases that match TRBD1. The V and J ends lost 3 bases and 4 bases, in that order; junction bases with no gene match: 7. The CDR3 is made up of 17 amino acids. Germline V gene lookup returns CDR1 LGHNA and CDR2 YSLEER.

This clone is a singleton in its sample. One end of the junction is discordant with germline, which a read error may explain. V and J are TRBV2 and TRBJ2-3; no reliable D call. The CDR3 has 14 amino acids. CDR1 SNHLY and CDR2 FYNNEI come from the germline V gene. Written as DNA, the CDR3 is TGTGCCAGCAGTGTGTCCGGTTCTGCAGATATGCAGTATTTT. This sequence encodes CASSVSGSADMQYF. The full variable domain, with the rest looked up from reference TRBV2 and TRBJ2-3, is EPEVTQTPSHQVTQMGQEVILRCVPISNHLYFYWYRQILGQKVEFLVSFYNNEISEKSEIFDDQFSVERPDGSNFTLKIRSTKLEDSAMYFCASSVSGSADMQYFGPGTRLTVL.

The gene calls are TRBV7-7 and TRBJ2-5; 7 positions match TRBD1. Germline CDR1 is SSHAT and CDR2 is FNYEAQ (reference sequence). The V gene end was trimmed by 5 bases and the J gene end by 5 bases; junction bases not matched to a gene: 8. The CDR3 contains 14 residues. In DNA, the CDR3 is TGTGCCAGCAGCCCGATTACAGGGGTTGAGACCCAGTACTTC. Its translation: CASSPITGVETQYF.

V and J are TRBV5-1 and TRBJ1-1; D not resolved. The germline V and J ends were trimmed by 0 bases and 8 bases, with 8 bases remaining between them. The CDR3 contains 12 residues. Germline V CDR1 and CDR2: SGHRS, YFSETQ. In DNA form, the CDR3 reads TGCGCCAGCAGCTTGGTGGCAGACGAAGCTTTCTTT. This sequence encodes CASSLVADEAFF.

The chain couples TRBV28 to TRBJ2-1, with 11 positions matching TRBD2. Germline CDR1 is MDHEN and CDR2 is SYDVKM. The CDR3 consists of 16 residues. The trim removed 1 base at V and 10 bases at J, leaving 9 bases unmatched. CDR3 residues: CASSLSLAGGRREQFF. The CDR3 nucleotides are TGTGCCAGCAGTTTATCCCTAGCGGGGGGTCGTCGGGAGCAGTTCTTC.

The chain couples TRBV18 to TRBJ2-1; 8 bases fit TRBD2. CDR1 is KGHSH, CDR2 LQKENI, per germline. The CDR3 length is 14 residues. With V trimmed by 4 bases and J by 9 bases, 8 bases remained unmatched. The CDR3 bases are TGTGCCAGCTCACAACCGGGACTAGAGGTTGAGCAGTTCTTC. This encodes CASSQPGLEVEQFF. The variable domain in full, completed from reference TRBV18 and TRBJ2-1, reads NAGVMQNPRHLVRRRGQEARLRCSPMKGHSHVYWYRQLPEEGLKFMVYLQKENIIDESGMPKERFSAEFPKEGPSILRIQQVVRGDSAAYFCASSQPGLEVEQFFGPGTRLTVL.

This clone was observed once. The CDR3 protein is CASSLLGGPNEKLFF. CDR3 nucleotides: TGTGCCAGCAGCTTGCTGGGGGGGCCTAATGAAAAACTGTTTTTT. The chain has TRBV11-3 and TRBJ1-4; the D gene is possibly TRBD1 (6 bases). CDR3 length: 15 amino acids. Germline CDR1 and CDR2: SGHNT and YENEEA. V was trimmed by 3 bases and J by 3 bases, leaving 11 bases between them.

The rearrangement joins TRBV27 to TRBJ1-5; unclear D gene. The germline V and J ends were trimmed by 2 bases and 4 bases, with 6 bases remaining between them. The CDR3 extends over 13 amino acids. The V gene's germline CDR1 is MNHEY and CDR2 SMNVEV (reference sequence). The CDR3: CASSLNLNQPQHF. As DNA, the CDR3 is TGTGCCAGCAGTTTAAATCTTAATCAGCCCCAGCATTTT.

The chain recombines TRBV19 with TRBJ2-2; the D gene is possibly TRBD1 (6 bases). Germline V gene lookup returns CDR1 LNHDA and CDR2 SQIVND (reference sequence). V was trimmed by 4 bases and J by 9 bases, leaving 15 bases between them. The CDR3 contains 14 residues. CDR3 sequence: CASSTPGHRRELFF. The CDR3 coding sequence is TGTGCCAGTAGTACGCCGGGACACCGCAGGGAGCTGTTTTTT.

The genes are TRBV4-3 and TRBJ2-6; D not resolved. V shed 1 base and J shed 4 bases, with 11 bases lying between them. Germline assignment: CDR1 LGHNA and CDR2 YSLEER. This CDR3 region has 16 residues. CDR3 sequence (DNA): TGCGCCAGCAGCCAAGTGGGTGGATTCGGGGCCAACGTCCTGACTTTC. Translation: CASSQVGGFGANVLTF.

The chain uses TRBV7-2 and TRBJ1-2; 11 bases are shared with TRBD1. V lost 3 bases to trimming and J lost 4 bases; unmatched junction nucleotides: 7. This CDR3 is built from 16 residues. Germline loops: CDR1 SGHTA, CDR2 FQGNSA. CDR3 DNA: TGTGCCAGCAGCTTCGGACAGGGGGCGCTCTCCTATGGCTACACCTTC. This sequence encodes CASSFGQGALSYGYTF.

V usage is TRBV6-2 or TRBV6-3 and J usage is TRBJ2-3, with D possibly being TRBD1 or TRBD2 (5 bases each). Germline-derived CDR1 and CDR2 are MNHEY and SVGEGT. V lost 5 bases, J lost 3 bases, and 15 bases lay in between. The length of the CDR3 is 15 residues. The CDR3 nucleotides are TGTGCCAGCAGTCCCCAGGGTGAGGGGACAGATACGCAGTATTTT. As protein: CASSPQGEGTDTQYF.

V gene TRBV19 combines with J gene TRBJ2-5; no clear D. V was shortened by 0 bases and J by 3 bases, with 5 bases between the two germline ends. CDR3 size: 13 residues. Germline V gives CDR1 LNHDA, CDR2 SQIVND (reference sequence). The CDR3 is CASSIDAEETQYF. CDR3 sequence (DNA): TGTGCCAGTAGTATAGATGCAGAAGAGACCCAGTACTTC.

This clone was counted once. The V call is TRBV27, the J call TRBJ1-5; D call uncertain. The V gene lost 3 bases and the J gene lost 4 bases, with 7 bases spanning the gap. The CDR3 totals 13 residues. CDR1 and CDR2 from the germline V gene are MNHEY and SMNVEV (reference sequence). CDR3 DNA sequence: TGTGCCAGCAGTTTGTTGAGGAATCAGCCCCAGCATTTT. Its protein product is CASSLLRNQPQHF.

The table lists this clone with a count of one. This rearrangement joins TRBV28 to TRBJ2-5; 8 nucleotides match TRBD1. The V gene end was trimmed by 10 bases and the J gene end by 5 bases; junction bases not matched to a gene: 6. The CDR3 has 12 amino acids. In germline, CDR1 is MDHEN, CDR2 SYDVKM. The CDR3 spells CATAGGRETQYF. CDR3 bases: TGTGCCACCGCAGGGGGCAGGGAGACCCAGTACTTC.